A selection of T cell receptor beta chains follows, all from one sample in a study of control samples from healthy donors and cancer patients. Libraries were prepared by immunoSEQ multiplex PCR; TCRdb keeps only in-frame clonotypes and omits some of them. There are roughly 120,000 clones in the sample; 70% to 90% occur only once, and roughly 3.2% lies in the top ten. Sequencing was done on a sample of blood. These receptors all come from a man over 45 in good health. CDR3s include the opening cysteine and the closing phenylalanine or tryptophan. A D gene is named only where the DNA matches it firmly. Size is stated for part of the rows, as once, few or many counts, or as a class when the clone is expanded.

>TRBV5-4|NA|NA|TRBJ2-6
CASSSWGAGANVLTF
TGTGCCAGCAGCTCCTGGGGTGCTGGGGCCAACGTCCTGACTTTC
>TRBV12-5|NA|NA|TRBJ1-4
CASDSPTATNEKLFF
TGTGCTAGTGATTCTCCGACGGCAACTAATGAAAAACTGTTTTTT
>TRBV2|NA|NA|TRBJ1-1
CASSKDGLTEAFF
TGTGCCAGCAGCAAGGACGGACTAACTGAAGCTTTCTTT
>TRBV27|NA|NA|TRBJ2-1
CASSNRAPYSGNEQFF
TGTGCCAGCAGTAACCGGGCCCCCTACTCCGGCAATGAGCAGTTCTTC
>TRBV3-1/TRBV3-2|NA|NA|TRBJ1-3
CASSQEGSGNTIYF
TGTGCCAGCAGCCAAGAGGGGTCTGGAAACACCATATATTTT
>TRBV2|NA|NA|TRBJ2-3
CASRTGTSMFRTDTQYF
TGTGCCAGTAGAACCGGGACATCAATGTTCCGCACAGATACGCAGTATTTT
>TRBV19|NA|TRBD1|TRBJ2-7
CASSVGDRGGEQYF
TGTGCCAGTAGTGTCGGGGACAGGGGGGGCGAGCAGTACTTC
>TRBV5-1|NA|NA|TRBJ1-1
CASSGHSNTEAFF
TGCGCCAGCAGCGGACACTCGAACACTGAAGCTTTCTTT
>TRBV30|NA|NA|TRBJ1-2
CAWSLSRGRDGYTF
TGTGCCTGGAGCCTATCCCGGGGGCGCGATGGCTACACCTTC
>TRBV6-4|NA|NA|TRBJ2-5
CASSDSDRQETQYF
TGTGCCAGCAGTGACTCTGACAGACAAGAGACCCAGTACTTC
>TRBV5-1|NA|NA|TRBJ2-1
CASSSPPGYEQFF
TGCGCCAGCAGCTCGCCTCCCGGCTATGAGCAGTTCTTC
>TRBV30|NA|TRBD1|TRBJ1-4
CVANMGRGNEKLFF
TGTGTGGCAAACATGGGCAGGGGGAATGAAAAACTGTTTTTT
>TRBV2|NA|NA|TRBJ1-1
CASSERGGGTEAFF
TGTGCCAGCAGTGAGCGGGGGGGTGGAACTGAAGCTTTCTTT
>TRBV29-1|NA|NA|TRBJ1-2
CSVAGQGGRNYGYTF
TGCAGCGTTGCTGGGCAGGGAGGTAGGAACTATGGCTACACCTTC
>TRBV10-3|NA|TRBD2|TRBJ2-2
CAIRADGRGANTGELFF
TGTGCCATCAGGGCGGATGGGCGGGGGGCGAACACCGGGGAGCTGTTTTTT
>TRBV28|NA|TRBD1|TRBJ1-2
CASSSGQGIGGYTF
TGTGCCAGCAGTTCGGGACAGGGTATTGGTGGCTACACCTTC
>TRBV5-6|NA|NA|TRBJ2-2
CASSLGYGAGELFF
TGTGCCAGCAGCTTGGGGTACGGGGCCGGGGAGCTGTTTTTT
>TRBV29-1|NA|NA|TRBJ2-7
CSVDQGTYEQYF
TGCAGCGTTGATCAGGGGACCTACGAGCAGTACTTC
>TRBV5-1|once|NA|TRBJ2-5
CASSLGRGGTETQYF
TGCGCCAGCAGCTTGGGGAGAGGGGGGACGGAGACCCAGTACTTC
>TRBV29-1|NA|NA|TRBJ2-7
CSVELGTLSSYEQYF
TGCAGCGTTGAATTGGGGACGTTAAGCTCCTACGAGCAGTACTTC
>TRBV18|NA|NA|TRBJ1-4
CASSPSGRNEKLFF
TGTGCCAGCTCACCGTCGGGGCGTAATGAAAAACTGTTTTTT
>TRBV11-2|NA|TRBD1|TRBJ1-3
CASSYQGAGNTIYF
TGTGCCAGCAGCTACCAGGGGGCTGGAAACACCATATATTTT
>TRBV19|NA|NA|TRBJ2-5
CASSGTLGTLETQYF
TGTGCCAGTAGTGGTACTCTCGGTACATTAGAGACCCAGTACTTC
>TRBV18|NA|TRBD1|TRBJ2-1
CASSPTGGMYNEQFF
TGTGCCAGCTCACCAACAGGGGGCATGTACAATGAGCAGTTCTTC
>TRBV5-6|few|TRBD1|TRBJ1-2
CASSLYSGTGGYGYTF
TGTGCCAGCAGCTTGTATTCGGGGACAGGGGGTTATGGCTACACCTTC
>TRBV5-1|NA|TRBD1|TRBJ1-1
CASSLQGARTEAFF
TGCGCCAGCAGCCTCCAGGGGGCGCGGACTGAAGCTTTCTTT
>TRBV9|NA|TRBD2|TRBJ2-5
CASSPLGSGGTQYF
TGTGCCAGCAGCCCCCTGGGGAGCGGGGGGACCCAGTACTTC
>TRBV30|NA|NA|TRBJ1-1
CAWTPVHGAEAFF
TGTGCCTGGACCCCTGTACACGGGGCGGAAGCTTTCTTT